The 7 T cell receptor beta chains below come from one sample, sequenced in a study of blood T cell repertoires in COVID-19. Sequencing was performed with immunoSEQ multiplex PCR; in TCRdb, only in-frame clones are kept and a portion is missing. The sample lists fewer than 350,000 clones, approximately 91% occurring once. Input material: PBMCs or T cells enriched from blood (not recorded which). The receptors originated from a middle-aged woman with acute COVID-19.

The chain has TRBV6-5 and TRBJ2-2; D remains unclear. CDR1 and CDR2 from the germline V gene are MNHEY and SVGAGI. This CDR3 is built from 15 residues. Trimming stripped 0 bases from V and 3 bases from J, with 8 bases between. CDR3 protein: CASSYSPRHTGELFF. The CDR3 bases are TGTGCCAGCAGTTACTCCCCCCGTCACACCGGGGAGCTGTTTTTT.

J is TRBJ1-6 and V is TRBV19, with D tentatively TRBD1 (6 bases). Between the trimmed V and J ends, which lost 6 bases and 4 bases, there was a span of 10 bases. Germline V gives CDR1 LNHDA, CDR2 SQIVND (reference sequence). The CDR3 is 14 residues long. CDR3 coding DNA: TGTGCCAGTAGACTAACAGGGTATAATTCACCCCTCCACTTT. Translation: CASRLTGYNSPLHF.

This chain links TRBV6-4 with TRBJ2-3, with 15 nucleotides matching TRBD2. This CDR3 has 19 residues. V shed 6 bases and J 0 bases; nucleotides not matched to a gene: 10. CDR1 is MRHNA, CDR2 SNTAGT, per germline. CDR3 residues: CASRAGTSGGPDSTDTQYF. CDR3 in DNA: TGTGCCAGCAGGGCCGGGACTAGCGGGGGGCCGGATAGCACAGATACGCAGTATTTT.

This clone was observed a handful of times. J is TRBJ2-4 and V is TRBV18, with a weak D call TRBD1 (7 bases). Germline V CDR1 and CDR2: KGHSH, LQKENI. The CDR3 extends over 15 amino acids. The ends were cut back, 8 bases at V and 1 base at J, with 15 bases in the middle. As DNA, the CDR3 is TGTGCCAGCCGAGACAGGGACTCGGCCAAAAACATTCAGTACTTC. This codes for CASRDRDSAKNIQYF.

The table lists this clone with a count of one. J is TRBJ1-6 and V is TRBV7-9, with a tentative D call TRBD1 (6 bases). This CDR3 has 17 residues. The germline V and J ends were trimmed by 5 bases and 1 base, with 15 bases remaining between them. Germline V gives CDR1 SEHNR, CDR2 FQNEAQ (reference sequence). The CDR3 DNA reads as TGTGCCAGCAGCAGTCACGCAGGGGTGTCCTATAATTCACCCCTCCACTTT. Translating it yields CASSSHAGVSYNSPLHF. Using reference TRBV7-9 and TRBJ1-6 for the parts outside the CDR3, the full variable domain is DTGVSQNPRHKITKRGQNVTFRCDPISEHNRLYWYRQTLGQGPEFLTYFQNEAQLEKSRLLSDRFSAERPKGSFSTLEIQRTEQGDSAMYLCASSSHAGVSYNSPLHFGNGTRLTVT.

The chain carries TRBV5-4 and TRBJ1-1, with 8 bases that match TRBD1. The V and J ends lost 4 bases and 1 base, in that order; junction bases with no gene match: 9. CDR1 is SGHNT and CDR2 is YYREEE in the germline V gene (reference sequence). The CDR3 runs to 16 residues. The CDR3 DNA reads TGTGCCAGCAGCCCGCAGGGGGCTCTCGCGAACACTGAAGCTTTCTTT. Amino acid sequence: CASSPQGALANTEAFF.

Worth noting for this clone: Other DNA sequences in this sample translate to the same CDR3. The V call is TRBV9, the J call TRBJ2-7; 8 nucleotides match TRBD2. With V trimmed by 0 bases and J by 4 bases, 6 bases remained unmatched. The CDR3 is 15 residues long. Per the germline V gene, CDR1 is SGDLS and CDR2 is YYNGEE. CDR3 region: CASSVGASGSYEQYF. The CDR3 DNA is TGTGCCAGCAGCGTAGGGGCTAGCGGGTCGTACGAGCAGTACTTC.